This TCR beta chain was captured in a study of T cell responses to AZD1222 COVID-19 vaccine. Generated by immunoSEQ multiplex PCR, the TCRdb table keeps only in-frame clones and is missing some. The table has 150,000 to 200,000 clones, just over 90% seen once. This sample comprised peripheral blood, obtained 28 days after the second dose of the MenACWY control vaccine. The clonotype originates from an adult who received the MenACWY meningococcal vaccine as a control.

CDR3 nucleotides: TGTGCCAGCAGCTTTGGGACAGGGGAGTACGAGCAGTACTTC. Protein: CASSFGTGEYEQYF. The chain combines TRBV7-2 with TRBJ2-7; TRBD1 matches 10 bases. The CDR3 has 14 amino acids. The V gene end was trimmed by 3 bases and the J gene end by 4 bases; junction bases not matched to a gene: 3. From germline, CDR1 is SGHTA and CDR2 FQGNSA.